The present T cell receptor beta chain was sequenced within a study of T cells in Graves' hyperthyroidism and ophthalmopathy. The CDR3 contains 10 residues. CDR1 is DFQATT, CDR2 SNEGSKA, per germline (reference sequence). V was clipped by 3 bases and J by 3 bases, with 2 bases between them. Amplified TCR beta CDR3 regions came from RNA transcripts. HTBI primers were the set used in a first-round RT-PCR of the TCR CDR3. TCRdb reprocessed the multiplex PCR reads with MiXCR, giving one entry per CDR3 protein. Among approximately 690,000 distinct CDR3 sequences listed, roughly 15% were seen once. The rearrangement joins TRBV20-1 to TRBJ1-1; D gene ambiguous. This clonotype was sampled from a woman between 45 and 65 years old with Graves' ophthalmopathy. Sequenced material: blood. The CDR3 nucleotides read TGCAGTGCTAGGGACACTGAAGCTTTCTTT. Translated: CSARDTEAFF.